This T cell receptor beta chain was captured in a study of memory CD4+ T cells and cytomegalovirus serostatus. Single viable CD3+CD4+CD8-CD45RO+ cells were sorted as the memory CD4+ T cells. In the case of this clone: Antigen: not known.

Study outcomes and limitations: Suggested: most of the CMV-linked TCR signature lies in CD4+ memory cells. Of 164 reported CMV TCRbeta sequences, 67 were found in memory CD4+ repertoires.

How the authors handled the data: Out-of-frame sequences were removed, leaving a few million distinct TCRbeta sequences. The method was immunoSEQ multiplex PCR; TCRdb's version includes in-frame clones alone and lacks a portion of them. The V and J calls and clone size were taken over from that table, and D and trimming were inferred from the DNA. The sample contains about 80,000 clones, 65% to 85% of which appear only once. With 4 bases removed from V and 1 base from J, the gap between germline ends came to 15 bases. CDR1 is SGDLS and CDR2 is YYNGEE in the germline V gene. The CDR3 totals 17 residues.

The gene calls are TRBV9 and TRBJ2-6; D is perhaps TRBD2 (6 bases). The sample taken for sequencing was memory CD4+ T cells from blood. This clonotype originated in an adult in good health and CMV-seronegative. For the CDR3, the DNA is TGTGCCAGCAGCCCCCGACCAGGGACTTCTGGGGCCAACGTCCTGACTTTC. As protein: CASSPRPGTSGANVLTF.